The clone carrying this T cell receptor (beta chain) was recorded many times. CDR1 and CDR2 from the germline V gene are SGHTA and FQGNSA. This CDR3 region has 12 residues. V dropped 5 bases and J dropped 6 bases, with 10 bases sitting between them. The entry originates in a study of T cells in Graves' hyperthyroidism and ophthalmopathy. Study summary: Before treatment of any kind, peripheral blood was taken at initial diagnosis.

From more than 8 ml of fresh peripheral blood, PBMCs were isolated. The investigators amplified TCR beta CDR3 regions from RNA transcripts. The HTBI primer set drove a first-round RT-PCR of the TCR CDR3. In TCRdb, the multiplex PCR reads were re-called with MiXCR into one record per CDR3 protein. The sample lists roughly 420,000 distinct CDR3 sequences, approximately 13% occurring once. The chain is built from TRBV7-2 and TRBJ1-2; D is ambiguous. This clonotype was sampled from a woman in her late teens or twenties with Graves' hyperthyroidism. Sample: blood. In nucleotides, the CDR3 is TGTGCCAGCAGCGGAGAAAGGAATGGCTACACCTTC. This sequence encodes CASSGERNGYTF.